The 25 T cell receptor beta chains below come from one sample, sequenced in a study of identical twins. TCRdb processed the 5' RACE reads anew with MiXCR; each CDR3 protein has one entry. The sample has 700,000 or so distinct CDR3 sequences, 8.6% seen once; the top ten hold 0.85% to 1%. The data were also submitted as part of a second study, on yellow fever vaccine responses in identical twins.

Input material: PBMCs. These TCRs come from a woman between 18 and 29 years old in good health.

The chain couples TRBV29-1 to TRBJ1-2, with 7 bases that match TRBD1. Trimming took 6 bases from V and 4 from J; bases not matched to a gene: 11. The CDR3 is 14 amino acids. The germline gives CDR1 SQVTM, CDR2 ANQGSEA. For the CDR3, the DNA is TGCAGCGTGCCCGGGAGGGGGCTAGGCTATGGCTACACCTTC. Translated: CSVPGRGLGYGYTF.

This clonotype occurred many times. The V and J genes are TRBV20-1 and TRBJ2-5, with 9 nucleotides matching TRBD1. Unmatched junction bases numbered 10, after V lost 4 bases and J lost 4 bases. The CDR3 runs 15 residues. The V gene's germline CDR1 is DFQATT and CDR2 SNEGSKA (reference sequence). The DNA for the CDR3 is TGCAGTGCTATTAGTGGGACAGGGAAAACAGAGACCCAGTACTTC. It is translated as CSAISGTGKTETQYF.

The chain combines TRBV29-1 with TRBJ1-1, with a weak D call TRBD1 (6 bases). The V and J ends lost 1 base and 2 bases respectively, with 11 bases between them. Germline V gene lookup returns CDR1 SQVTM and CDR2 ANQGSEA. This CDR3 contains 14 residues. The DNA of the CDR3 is TGCAGCGTTGAAGTGGCAGGGGTAAACACTGAAGCTTTCTTT. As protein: CSVEVAGVNTEAFF.

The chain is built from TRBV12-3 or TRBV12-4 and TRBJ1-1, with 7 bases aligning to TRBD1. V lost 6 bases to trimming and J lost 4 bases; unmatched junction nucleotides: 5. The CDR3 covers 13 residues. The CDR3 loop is CASSRGQATEAFF. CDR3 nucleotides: TGTGCCAGCAGCCGTGGACAGGCCACTGAAGCTTTCTTT.

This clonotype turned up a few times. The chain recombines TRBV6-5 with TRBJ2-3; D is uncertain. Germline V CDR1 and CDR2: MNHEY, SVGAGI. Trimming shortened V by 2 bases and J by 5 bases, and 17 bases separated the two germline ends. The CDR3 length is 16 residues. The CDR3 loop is CASSYGRTVRIDTQYF. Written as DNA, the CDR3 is TGTGCCAGCAGTTACGGTAGAACGGTCCGGATAGATACGCAGTATTTT.

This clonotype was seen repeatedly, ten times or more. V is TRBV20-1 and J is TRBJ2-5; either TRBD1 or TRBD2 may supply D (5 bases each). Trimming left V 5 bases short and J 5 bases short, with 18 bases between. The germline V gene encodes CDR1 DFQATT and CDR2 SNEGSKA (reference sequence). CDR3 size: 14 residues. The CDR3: CSARGVSPTETQYF. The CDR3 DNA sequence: TGCAGTGCTCGGGGCGTCTCCCCCACTGAGACCCAGTACTTC.

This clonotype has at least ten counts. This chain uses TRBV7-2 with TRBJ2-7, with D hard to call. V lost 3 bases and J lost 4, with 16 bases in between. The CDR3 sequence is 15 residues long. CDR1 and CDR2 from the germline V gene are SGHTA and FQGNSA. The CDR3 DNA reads TGTGCCAGCAGCTTGAAAAAGGCGGACGTATACGAGCAGTACTTC. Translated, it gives CASSLKKADVYEQYF.

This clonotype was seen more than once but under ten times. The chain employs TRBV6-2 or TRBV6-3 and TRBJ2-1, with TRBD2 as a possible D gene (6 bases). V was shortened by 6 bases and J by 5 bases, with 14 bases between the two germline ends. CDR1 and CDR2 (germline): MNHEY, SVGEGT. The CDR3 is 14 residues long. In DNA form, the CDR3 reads TGTGCCAGCAGCTCACCGACTAGGAACAATGAGCAGTTCTTC. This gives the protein CASSSPTRNNEQFF.

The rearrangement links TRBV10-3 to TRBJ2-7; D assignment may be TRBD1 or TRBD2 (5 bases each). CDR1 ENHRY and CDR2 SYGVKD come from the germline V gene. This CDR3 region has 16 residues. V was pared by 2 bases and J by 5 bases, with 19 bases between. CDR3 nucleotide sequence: TGTGCCATCAGTGAGAGAGGTGGGACGGCCTGGGACGAGCAGTACTTC. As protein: CAISERGGTAWDEQYF.

The CDR3 bases are TGTGCCAGCAGCCCAAAGGAAGGTATTGCGCAGTATTTT. This encodes CASSPKEGIAQYF. The chain links TRBV4-2 to TRBJ2-3; no clear D. The germline V and J ends were trimmed by 4 bases and 10 bases, with 15 bases remaining between them. Germline V gene data show CDR1 as LGHNA and CDR2 as YNFKEQ. The CDR3 consists of 13 residues.

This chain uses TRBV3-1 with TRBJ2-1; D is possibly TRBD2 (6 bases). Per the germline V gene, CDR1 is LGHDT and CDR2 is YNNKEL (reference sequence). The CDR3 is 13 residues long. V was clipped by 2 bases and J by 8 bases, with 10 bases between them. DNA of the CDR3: TGTGCCAGCAGCCAACGGGACTCAGATGAGCAGTTCTTC. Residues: CASSQRDSDEQFF.

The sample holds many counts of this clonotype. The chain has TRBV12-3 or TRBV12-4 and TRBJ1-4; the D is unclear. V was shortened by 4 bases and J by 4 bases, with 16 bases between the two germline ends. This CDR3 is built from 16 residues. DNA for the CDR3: TGTGCCAGCAGTTCGGTTTTCTTAGGCTTTAATGAAAAACTGTTTTTT. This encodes CASSSVFLGFNEKLFF.

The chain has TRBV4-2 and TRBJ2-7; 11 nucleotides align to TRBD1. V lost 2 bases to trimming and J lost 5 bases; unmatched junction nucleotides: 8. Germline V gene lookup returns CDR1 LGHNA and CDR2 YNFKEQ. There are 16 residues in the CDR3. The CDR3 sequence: CASSQTNGQGANEQYF. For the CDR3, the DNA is TGTGCCAGCAGCCAAACAAATGGACAGGGGGCTAACGAGCAGTACTTC.

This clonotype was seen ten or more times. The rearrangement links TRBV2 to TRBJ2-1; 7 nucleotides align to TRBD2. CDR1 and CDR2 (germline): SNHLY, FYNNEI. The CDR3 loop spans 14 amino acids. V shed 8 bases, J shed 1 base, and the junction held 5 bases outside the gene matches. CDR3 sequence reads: CASRAGVSYNEQFF. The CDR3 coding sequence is TGTGCCAGCCGGGCGGGGGTATCCTACAATGAGCAGTTCTTC.

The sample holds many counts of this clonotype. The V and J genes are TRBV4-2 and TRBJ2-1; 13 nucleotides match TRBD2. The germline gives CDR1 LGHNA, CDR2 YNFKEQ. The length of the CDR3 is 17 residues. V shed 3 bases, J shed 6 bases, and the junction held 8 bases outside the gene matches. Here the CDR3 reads CASSHRTSGGMVNEQFF. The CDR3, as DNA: TGTGCCAGCAGCCACAGGACTAGCGGGGGAATGGTCAATGAGCAGTTCTTC.

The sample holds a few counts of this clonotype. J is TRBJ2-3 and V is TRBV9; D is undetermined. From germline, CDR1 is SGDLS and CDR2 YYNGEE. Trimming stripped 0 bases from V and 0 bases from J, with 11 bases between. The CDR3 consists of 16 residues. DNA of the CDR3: TGTGCCAGCAGCGTAGGGGTGGGAAGTAGCACAGATACGCAGTATTTT. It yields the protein CASSVGVGSSTDTQYF.

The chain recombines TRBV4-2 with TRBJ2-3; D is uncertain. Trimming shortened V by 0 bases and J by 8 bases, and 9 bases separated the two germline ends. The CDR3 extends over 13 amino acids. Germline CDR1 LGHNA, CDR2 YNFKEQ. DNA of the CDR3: TGTGCCAGCAGCCAAGAGTCTTTACGTACGCAGTATTTT. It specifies CASSQESLRTQYF.

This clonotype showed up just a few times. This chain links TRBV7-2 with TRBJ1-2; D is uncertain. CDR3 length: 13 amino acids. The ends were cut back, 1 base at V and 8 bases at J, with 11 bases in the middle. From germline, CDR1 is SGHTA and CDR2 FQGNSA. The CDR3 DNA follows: TGTGCCAGCAGCTTAGGAGGGCTTTGGGGCTACACCTTC. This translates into CASSLGGLWGYTF. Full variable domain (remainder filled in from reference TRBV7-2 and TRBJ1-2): GAGVSQSPSNKVTEKGKDVELRCDPISGHTALYWYRQSLGQGLEFLIYFQGNSAPDKSGLPSDRFSAERTGGSVSTLTIQRTQQEDSAVYLCASSLGGLWGYTFGSGTRLTVV.

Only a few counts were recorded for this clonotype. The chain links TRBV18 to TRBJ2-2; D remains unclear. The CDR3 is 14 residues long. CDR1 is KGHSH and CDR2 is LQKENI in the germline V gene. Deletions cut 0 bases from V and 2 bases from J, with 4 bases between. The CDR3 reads CASSPPVNTGELFF. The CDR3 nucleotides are TGTGCCAGCTCACCACCTGTAAACACCGGGGAGCTGTTTTTT.

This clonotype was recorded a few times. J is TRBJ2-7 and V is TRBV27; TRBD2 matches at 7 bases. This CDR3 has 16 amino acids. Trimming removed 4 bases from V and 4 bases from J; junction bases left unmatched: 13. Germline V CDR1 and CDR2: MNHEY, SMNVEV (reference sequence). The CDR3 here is CASSYPRPSGVYEQYF. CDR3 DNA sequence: TGTGCCAGCAGTTACCCTCGTCCGAGCGGGGTGTACGAGCAGTACTTC.

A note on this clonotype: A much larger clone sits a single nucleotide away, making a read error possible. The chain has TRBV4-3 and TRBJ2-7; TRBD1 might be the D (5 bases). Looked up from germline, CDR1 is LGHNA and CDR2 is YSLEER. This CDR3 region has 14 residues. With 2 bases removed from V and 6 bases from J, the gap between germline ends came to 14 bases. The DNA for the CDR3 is TGCGCCAGCAGCCAATTTTCCAGGGTGGCCGAGCAGTACTTC. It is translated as CASSQFSRVAEQYF.

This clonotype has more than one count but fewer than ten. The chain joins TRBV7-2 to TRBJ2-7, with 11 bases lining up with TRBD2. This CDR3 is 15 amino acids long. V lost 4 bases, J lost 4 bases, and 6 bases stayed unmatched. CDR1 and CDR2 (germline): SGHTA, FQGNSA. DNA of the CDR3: TGTGCCAGCAGCTCACTAGCGGGAGTTGAGTACGAGCAGTACTTC. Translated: CASSSLAGVEYEQYF.

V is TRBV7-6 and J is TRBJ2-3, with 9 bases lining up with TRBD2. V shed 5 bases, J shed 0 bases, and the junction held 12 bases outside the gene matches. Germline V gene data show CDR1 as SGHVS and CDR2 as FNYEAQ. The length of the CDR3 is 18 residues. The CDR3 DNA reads TGTGCCAGCAGCATAAACCGACACAGCGGGGGGAGCACAGATACGCAGTATTTT. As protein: CASSINRHSGGSTDTQYF. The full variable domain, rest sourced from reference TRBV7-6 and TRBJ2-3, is GAGVSQSPRYKVTKRGQDVALRCDPISGHVSLYWYRQALGQGPEFLTYFNYEAQQDKSGLPNDRFSAERPEGSISTLTIQRTEQRDSAMYRCASSINRHSGGSTDTQYFGPGTRLTVL.

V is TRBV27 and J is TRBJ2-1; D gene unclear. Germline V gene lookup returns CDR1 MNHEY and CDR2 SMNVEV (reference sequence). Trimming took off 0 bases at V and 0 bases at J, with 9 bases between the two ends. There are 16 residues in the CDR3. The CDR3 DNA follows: TGTGCCAGCAGTTTATCGCTGAGGAGCTCCTACAATGAGCAGTTCTTC. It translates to CASSLSLRSSYNEQFF.

The CDR3, as DNA: TGTGCCAGCAGCTTATTTGACAGCACAGATACGCAGTATTTT. Protein: CASSLFDSTDTQYF. This chain uses TRBV7-8 with TRBJ2-3; D is uncertain. This CDR3 region has 14 residues. The V gene's germline CDR1 is SGHVS and CDR2 FQNEAQ. Between the trimmed V and J ends, which lost 2 bases and 0 bases, there was a span of 6 bases.